This T cell receptor beta chain is drawn from a study of OX40 agonist ivuxolimab in advanced cancers. Notes on the study in general: CD8+ T cells showed, on average, more clonal expansion than CD4+ cells. Also showing low normalized T-cell clonal expansion were some of the nonresponders.

The germline CDR1 and CDR2 sequences are MDHEN and SYDVKM. The CDR3 extends over 14 amino acids. The germline V and J ends were trimmed by 6 bases and 5 bases, with 13 bases remaining between them. Autoimmune disease history or systemic immunosuppression led to patients being barred. TCRdb's copy holds only in-frame clones and misses some; the assay was immunoSEQ multiplex PCR. The sample carries tens of thousands of clones, about 88% recorded once. About this clone: Its cognate antigen is unknown.

The sample consisted of CD4+ or CD8+ T cells sorted from blood, taken in a trial of the OX40 agonist ivuxolimab. The chain is built from TRBV28 and TRBJ2-2, with D unresolved. The source of this sequence is an adult with an advanced solid tumor such as melanoma, head and neck, liver or kidney cancer. CDR3: CASSWAPGTGELFF. CDR3 in DNA: TGTGCCAGCAGCTGGGCCCCTGGGACCGGGGAGCTGTTTTTT.